Here is one T cell receptor beta chain with its context. Its antigen remains unidentified. In germline, CDR1 is MDHEN, CDR2 SYDVKM. The CDR3 loop spans 11 amino acids. The V end lost 9 bases, the J end lost 4 bases, and 10 bases lay between the germline ends. The source of the sample is a study of T cell responses to AZD1222 COVID-19 vaccine. Study-level points and caveats: Per reports, nearly half of all spike-specific TCRs target regions that are unmutated in variants. Spike-specific TCR depth and breadth grew after two AZD1222 doses. Sampling that yielded the repertoires occurred only after the peak T cell response. Among AZD1222 vaccinees, only five or six were seropositive at baseline.

Sequenced by immunoSEQ multiplex PCR; TCRdb stores in-frame clones only, minus some. The table shows about 73,000 clones, with roughly 89% occurring only once. The chain is built from TRBV28 and TRBJ2-7, with D uncertain. This clonotype was obtained from an adult who received the AZD1222 COVID-19 vaccine. The material was peripheral blood, obtained 28 days after the second AZD1222 dose. Here the CDR3 DNA reads TGTGCCAGTAGTCGACTGTACGAGCAGTACTTC. Protein: CASSRLYEQYF.